The 23 T cell receptor beta chains below all came from one sample that was sequenced in a study of T cell responses to AZD1222 COVID-19 vaccine. Clones were read by immunoSEQ multiplex PCR, and TCRdb kept only the in-frame ones, dropping some. The table records under 150,000 clones, around nine tenths of them present only once. The specimen comprised peripheral blood, sampled 28 days after the second AZD1222 dose. These receptors came from an adult who received the AZD1222 COVID-19 vaccine.

This sequence joins TRBV9 and TRBJ1-2; D is perhaps TRBD1 (5 bases). Per the germline V gene, CDR1 is SGDLS and CDR2 is YYNGEE. The CDR3 length is 17 residues. V was trimmed by 0 bases and J by 4 bases, leaving 19 bases between them. The CDR3 reads CASSVAPGGTVSYGYTF. In DNA form, the CDR3 reads TGTGCCAGCAGCGTAGCTCCCGGAGGGACGGTCTCCTATGGCTACACCTTC. The complete variable domain, with remaining parts taken from reference TRBV9 and TRBJ1-2, reads DSGVTQTPKHLITATGQRVTLRCSPRSGDLSVYWYQQSLDQGLQFLIQYYNGEERAKGNILERFSAQQFPDLHSELNLSSLELGDSALYFCASSVAPGGTVSYGYTFGSGTRLTVV.

The chain recombines TRBV7-2 with TRBJ2-1, with 9 bases identical to TRBD2. CDR1 and CDR2 from the germline V gene are SGHTA and FQGNSA. V trimming: 4 bases; J trimming: 4 bases; junction bases outside the gene matches: 8. The CDR3 extends over 16 amino acids. This chain's CDR3 is CASSSYAGGHYNEQFF. CDR3 sequence (DNA): TGTGCCAGCAGCTCATACGCGGGAGGGCATTACAATGAGCAGTTCTTC.

The chain's CDR3 is CASSHQLAGTSNEQFF. Written as DNA, the CDR3 is TGTGCCAGCAGCCACCAACTAGCGGGGACCTCCAATGAGCAGTTCTTC. The chain combines TRBV4-2 with TRBJ2-1; the match to TRBD2 covers 10 bases. The CDR3 contains 16 residues. From germline, CDR1 is LGHNA and CDR2 YNFKEQ. The V gene end was trimmed by 3 bases and the J gene end by 6 bases; junction bases not matched to a gene: 8.

CDR3: CASSEISPARGYTF. The CDR3 DNA sequence: TGTGCCAGCAGTGAAATTAGTCCGGCTAGGGGCTACACCTTC. The J gene is TRBJ1-2, the V gene TRBV2; D is unclear. The CDR3 runs to 14 residues. V was pared by 2 bases and J by 8 bases, with 15 bases between. Germline CDR1 SNHLY, CDR2 FYNNEI.

This clone was seen only once. V gene TRBV6-5 combines with J gene TRBJ1-6; D is ambiguous. Germline V lookup: CDR1 MNHEY, CDR2 SVGAGI. This CDR3 region has 14 residues. The V gene lost 6 bases and the J gene lost 7 bases, with 13 bases spanning the gap. CDR3 DNA: TGTGCCAGCAGACATCCGACGGAGAATTCACCCCTCCACTTT. Translating it yields CASRHPTENSPLHF.

CDR3 bases: TGTGCCAGCAGTTTACCGGCTGATAAAGCTTTCTTT. Amino acids: CASSLPADKAFF. The chain employs TRBV28 and TRBJ1-1; D is undetermined. V dropped 2 bases and J dropped 9 bases, with 10 bases sitting between them. This CDR3 region has 12 residues. Looked up from germline, CDR1 is MDHEN and CDR2 is SYDVKM.

This clone was seen a single time. V is TRBV21-1 and J is TRBJ1-1; the DNA was not used to check the table's D call, TRBD1. TRBV21-1 is reported as a pseudogene. CDR3 length equals 23 residues. CDR3 amino acids: CASSPPGTVIGPRGILMNTEAFF. The CDR3 nucleotides read TGTGCCAGCAGCCCACCCGGGACAGTGATCGGACCTAGGGGTATACTCATGAACACTGAAGCTTTCTTT.

This rearrangement joins TRBV27 to TRBJ1-1, with TRBD1 matching 9 bases. The CDR3 spans 15 residues. Germline CDR1 MNHEY, CDR2 SMNVEV (reference sequence). V trimming: 3 bases; J trimming: 4 bases; junction bases outside the gene matches: 6. CDR3 DNA sequence: TGTGCCAGCAGTTTCGGGACAGGGTCAACCACTGAAGCTTTCTTT. Protein: CASSFGTGSTTEAFF.

This sequence joins TRBV18 and TRBJ1-2; TRBD1 aligns across 7 bases. CDR3 length: 11 amino acids. Unmatched junction bases numbered 1, after V lost 4 bases and J lost 8 bases. CDR1 and CDR2 (germline): KGHSH, LQKENI. CDR3 in DNA: TGTGCCAGCTCACAAGGGGGCGGCTACACCTTC. Encoded protein: CASSQGGGYTF.

J is TRBJ1-3 and V is TRBV7-9, with unresolved D. The CDR3 has 13 residues. Germline CDR1 reads SEHNR; CDR2 reads FQNEAQ (reference sequence). The V gene lost 1 base and the J gene lost 3 bases, with 4 bases spanning the gap. In nucleotides, the CDR3 is TGTGCCAGCAGCTTAGACTTTGGAAACACCATATATTTT. Translating gives CASSLDFGNTIYF.

The chain joins TRBV3-1 (or the pseudogene TRBV3-2) to TRBJ1-1; D not resolved. V shed 3 bases and J shed 6 bases, with 8 bases lying between them. The CDR3 sequence is 12 residues long. CDR1 is LGHDT and CDR2 is YNNKEL in the germline V gene (reference sequence). CDR3 sequence (DNA): TGTGCCAGCAGCCACGCTAGAGCTGAAGCTTTCTTT. This sequence encodes CASSHARAEAFF.

CDR3 sequence: CASSLWDSYYGYTF. The CDR3 nucleotides are TGTGCCAGCAGTTTATGGGACAGTTACTATGGCTACACCTTC. The V and J genes are TRBV28 and TRBJ1-2, with a possible D match to TRBD1 (6 bases). CDR1 and CDR2 (germline): MDHEN, SYDVKM. CDR3 length: 14 residues. V was trimmed by 0 bases and J by 3 bases, leaving 8 bases between them.

V gene TRBV6-4 combines with J gene TRBJ2-3, with D possibly TRBD1 on 6 matching bases. CDR3 length: 14 residues. Trimming stripped 5 bases from V and 4 bases from J, with 13 bases between. Looked up from germline, CDR1 is MRHNA and CDR2 is SNTAGT. The CDR3 protein is CASSYQGRSDTQYF. The CDR3 nucleotides read TGTGCCAGCAGTTATCAGGGGAGATCAGATACGCAGTATTTT.

V gene TRBV5-5 combines with J gene TRBJ1-2; possible D gene TRBD1, 6 bases. Deletions cut 4 bases from V and 8 bases from J, with 15 bases between. Germline CDR1 reads SGHKS; CDR2 reads YYEKEE (reference sequence). The CDR3 runs 13 residues. CDR3 protein: CASSGGGWEGYTF. CDR3 sequence (DNA): TGTGCCAGCAGCGGAGGGGGATGGGAAGGCTACACCTTC.

V is TRBV25-1 and J is TRBJ1-5; TRBD1 aligns across 8 bases. The J segment lost 3 bases and the V segment lost 6 bases, leaving 4 bases of the junction unmatched. Germline CDR1 and CDR2: MGHDK and SYGVNS. This CDR3 has 14 amino acids. The CDR3 DNA reads as TGTGCCAGCAGGGAGACAGGGGTCAATCAGCCCCAGCATTTT. It encodes CASRETGVNQPQHF. The whole variable domain, remainder taken from reference TRBV25-1 and TRBJ1-5, is EADIYQTPRYLVIGTGKKITLECSQTMGHDKMYWYQQDPGMELHLIHYSYGVNSTEKGDLSSESTVSRIRTEHFPLTLESARPSHTSQYLCASRETGVNQPQHFGDGTRLSIL.

The chain employs TRBV6-1 and TRBJ1-6; TRBD1 is a possible D gene (6 bases). The CDR3 covers 15 residues. The V gene's germline CDR1 is MNHNS and CDR2 SASEGT. Trimming took off 1 base at V and 9 bases at J, with 13 bases between the two ends. The CDR3 reads CASSEGYRESSPLHF. The CDR3 DNA reads as TGTGCCAGCAGTGAAGGGTACAGGGAGTCTTCACCCCTCCACTTT.

CDR3 DNA: TGTGCCAGTAGTATCTCCAGGTTACGGACAGGGCCAAACACTGAAGCTTTCTTT. It translates to CASSISRLRTGPNTEAFF. The chain couples TRBV19 to TRBJ1-1, with 8 bases lining up with TRBD1. Germline CDR1 reads LNHDA; CDR2 reads SQIVND (reference sequence). This CDR3 spans 18 amino acids. The V gene end was trimmed by 3 bases and the J gene end by 2 bases; junction bases not matched to a gene: 14.

This clone has more than one count but fewer than ten. This rearrangement joins TRBV19 to TRBJ2-2; D gene uncertain. The ends were cut back, 3 bases at V and 6 bases at J, with 11 bases in the middle. The CDR3 loop spans 14 amino acids. Looked up from germline, CDR1 is LNHDA and CDR2 is SQIVND (reference sequence). CDR3 DNA: TGTGCCAGTAGTATCGGACGAGACCCCGGGGAGCTGTTTTTT. Its translation is CASSIGRDPGELFF.

V is TRBV18 and J is TRBJ2-4; 10 bases match TRBD1. The length of the CDR3 is 14 residues. CDR1 is KGHSH, CDR2 LQKENI, per germline. Trimming at V came to 3 bases and at J to 8 bases, leaving 4 bases not matched to a gene. For the CDR3, the DNA is TGTGCCAGCTCACCGGGACAGGGGATTGACATTCAGTACTTC. It is translated as CASSPGQGIDIQYF.

The V gene is TRBV27, the J gene TRBJ1-2; TRBD1 might be the D (6 bases). The CDR3 is 15 amino acids. The V and J ends lost 0 bases and 5 bases respectively, with 13 bases between them. Germline lookup yields CDR1 MNHEY and CDR2 SMNVEV (reference sequence). The CDR3 DNA is TGTGCCAGCAGTTTATCCAGGACAGTTTCTTATGGCTACACCTTC. It specifies CASSLSRTVSYGYTF.

The V and J genes are TRBV5-1 and TRBJ2-3; possible D gene TRBD1, 5 bases. CDR3 length: 14 residues. The germline V gene has CDR1 SGHRS and CDR2 YFSETQ. Trimming took off 0 bases at V and 5 bases at J, with 10 bases between the two ends. The DNA for the CDR3 is TGCGCCAGCAGCTTGGAAGGGCAGGGAGATACGCAGTATTTT. Amino acids: CASSLEGQGDTQYF.

V usage is TRBV28 and J usage is TRBJ2-1; D is unclear. The CDR3 is made up of 16 amino acids. In germline, CDR1 is MDHEN, CDR2 SYDVKM. Trimming left V 2 bases short and J 0 bases short, with 11 bases between. The CDR3 loop reads CASSLGDSTSYNEQFF. The CDR3 region has the DNA TGTGCCAGCAGTTTAGGCGACTCCACCTCCTACAATGAGCAGTTCTTC.

In the case of this clone: Other DNA sequences within the sample encode an identical CDR3. The chain has TRBV6-5 and TRBJ1-2; 8 nucleotides line up with TRBD1. J lost 5 bases, V lost 0 bases, and 5 bases had no gene match. This CDR3 region has 15 residues. Germline CDR1 reads MNHEY; CDR2 reads SVGAGI. CDR3 in DNA: TGTGCCAGCAGTTACTCCGGACAGGGAGGGTATGGCTACACCTTC. It is translated as CASSYSGQGGYGYTF.